The 27 T cell receptor beta chains given below trace back to one sample, sequenced in a study of post-analysis software for immune sequencing data. For these receptors, no antigen is known. Included in the TCR beta cDNA libraries were unique molecular identifiers. Each CDR3 protein is one row after TCRdb ran MiXCR on the PCR reads. Here the sample spans hundreds of thousands of distinct CDR3 sequences, roughly 50% being singletons. Study-wide findings and caveats: Patients used about 5 TRBV segments, including TRBV5-6, TRBV5-1 and TRBV20-1, more often than controls.

What was sequenced was blood. Source of these receptors: a girl between 5 and 17 years old with multiple sclerosis.

This clonotype was counted a single time. The chain employs TRBV3-1 and TRBJ1-2, with D uncertain. Deletions cut 6 bases from V and 0 bases from J, with 11 bases between. This CDR3 region has 14 residues. CDR1 and CDR2 (germline): LGHDT, YNNKEL (reference sequence). CDR3 loop: CASRLGISNYGYTF. The DNA for the CDR3 is TGTGCCAGCAGATTAGGGATTTCTAACTATGGCTACACCTTC.

This clonotype was counted only a few times. This chain links TRBV10-1 with TRBJ2-4; no reliable D call. The assigned J gene may be wrong: the sequence end matches TRBJ2-7 better. The CDR3 covers 12 residues. The germline V gene encodes CDR1 WNHNN and CDR2 SYGVQD (reference sequence). The CDR3 reads CASSEGNYEQYF. The CDR3 coding sequence is TGCGCCAGCAGTGAGGGAAACTACGAGCAGTACTTC.

This chain connects TRBV12-3 or TRBV12-4 to TRBJ1-2, with TRBD1 identical over 9 bases. V shed 6 bases, J shed 7 bases, and the junction held 12 bases outside the gene matches. This CDR3 comprises 15 residues. CDR3 loop: CASSPRGQGILGYTF. The CDR3 region has the DNA TGTGCCAGCAGCCCCAGGGGACAGGGAATTCTTGGCTACACCTTC.

CDR3 DNA: TGCGCCAGCAGCTCCCCCCCCCGGACGGAATACAATGAGCAGTTCTTC. This gives the protein CASSSPPRTEYNEQFF. The J gene is TRBJ2-1, the V gene TRBV4-1; no reliable D call. Per germline, CDR1 MGHRA and CDR2 YSYEKL. This CDR3 comprises 16 residues. Trimming took off 5 bases at V and 4 bases at J, with 18 bases between the two ends.

The chain carries TRBV7-2 and TRBJ2-7; 7 nucleotides line up with TRBD1. The CDR3 covers 15 residues. Germline CDR1 and CDR2: SGHTA and FQGNSA. V lost 3 bases, J lost 3 bases, and 8 bases stayed unmatched. The CDR3: CASSFEAGGFYEQYF. DNA of the CDR3: TGTGCCAGCAGCTTTGAGGCAGGGGGATTCTACGAGCAGTACTTC.

CDR3 sequence reads: CASTELVAGANVLTF. Here the CDR3 DNA reads TGTGCCAGCACCGAACTAGTAGCCGGGGCCAACGTCCTGACTTTC. The chain uses TRBV7-2 and TRBJ2-6; tentative D call: TRBD2 (5 bases). The CDR3 loop spans 15 amino acids. Germline-derived CDR1 and CDR2 are SGHTA and FQGNSA. V shed 7 bases and J shed 4 bases, with 14 bases lying between them.

This clonotype has a handful of counts. The rearrangement links TRBV7-3 to TRBJ2-7; 7 bases are shared with TRBD2. Looked up from germline, CDR1 is SGHTA and CDR2 is FQGTGA. With 1 base clipped from V and 3 bases from J, the junction kept 6 bases outside the gene matches. This CDR3 has 15 amino acids. The CDR3 is CASSLIPGGFYEQYF. Here the CDR3 DNA reads TGTGCCAGCAGCTTAATCCCCGGGGGGTTCTACGAGCAGTACTTC.

As for this clonotype: One end of the junction is discordant with germline, which a read error may explain. The chain has TRBV7-8 and TRBJ1-6; 8 positions agree with TRBD1. The CDR3 totals 14 residues. Germline CDR1 and CDR2: SGHVS and FQNEAQ. CDR3 nucleotides: TGTGCCAGCAGCTTACGACAGGGGAATTCATCCCTCCACTTT. It codes for CASSLRQGNSSLHF.

The chain links TRBV2 to TRBJ2-7; D possibly matches TRBD1 or TRBD2 (5 bases each). Germline values: CDR1 SNHLY, CDR2 FYNNEI. The CDR3 contains 14 residues. V lost 4 bases to trimming and J lost 4 bases, with 14 bases between them. The chain's CDR3 is CASSVWGFVYEQYF. The CDR3 DNA reads TGTGCCAGCAGTGTGTGGGGGTTTGTTTACGAGCAGTACTTC.

This clonotype was detected only a few times. The chain couples TRBV20-1 to TRBJ2-7; D is perhaps TRBD1 or TRBD2 (5 bases each). Germline V CDR1 and CDR2: DFQATT, SNEGSKA (reference sequence). CDR3 length: 15 residues. The V gene lost 6 bases and the J gene lost 4 bases, with 22 bases spanning the gap. The CDR3, as DNA: TGCAGTGCCAAACCTGACGGGACCGGTAGGTACGAGCAGTACTTC. Its protein is CSAKPDGTGRYEQYF.

V gene TRBV3-1 combines with J gene TRBJ2-3; no clear D. Trimming took 4 bases from V and 4 from J, leaving 9 bases between them. Germline V gene lookup returns CDR1 LGHDT and CDR2 YNNKEL (reference sequence). The CDR3 covers 13 residues. The DNA for the CDR3 is TGTGCCAGCAGCCGAAGTGGCGCAGATACGCAGTATTTT. Its protein product is CASSRSGADTQYF.

This clonotype has a handful of counts. The J gene is TRBJ2-7, the V gene TRBV7-9; 9 nucleotides align to TRBD2. The J segment lost 0 bases and the V segment lost 5 bases, leaving 8 bases of the junction unmatched. Germline CDR1 is SEHNR and CDR2 is FQNEAQ (reference sequence). The length of the CDR3 is 16 residues. Written as DNA, the CDR3 is TGTGCCAGCAGCCCCAGACTAGCGGACAGCTCCTACGAGCAGTACTTC. It is translated as CASSPRLADSSYEQYF.

In this sample, this clonotype turned up a few times. V is TRBV5-6 and J is TRBJ2-5, with 15 bases fitting TRBD2. Trimming cost V 4 bases and J 5 bases; bases outside gene matches: 3. From germline, CDR1 is SGHDT and CDR2 YYEEEE. The CDR3 covers 15 residues. The CDR3 bases are TGTGCCAGCAGCATTGGGACTAGCGGGAGGGAGACCCAGTACTTC. This translates into CASSIGTSGRETQYF. Together with reference TRBV5-6 and TRBJ2-5, the CDR3 gives the full variable domain: DAGVTQSPTHLIKTRGQQVTLRCSPKSGHDTVSWYQQALGQGPQFIFQYYEEEERQRGNFPDRFSGHQFPNYSSELNVNALLLGDSALYLCASSIGTSGRETQYFGPGTRLLVL.

This chain connects TRBV20-1 to TRBJ2-7; unclear D gene. V dropped 1 base and J dropped 5 bases, with 15 bases sitting between them. From germline, CDR1 is DFQATT and CDR2 SNEGSKA (reference sequence). The CDR3 loop spans 14 amino acids. CDR3 protein: CSARGVIVGDEQYF. DNA for the CDR3: TGCAGTGCTAGAGGGGTAATTGTTGGCGACGAGCAGTACTTC.

The sample holds one count of this clonotype. This chain uses TRBV27 with TRBJ1-2, with D perhaps matching TRBD1 (6 bases). Germline values: CDR1 MNHEY, CDR2 SMNVEV (reference sequence). CDR3 length: 14 residues. Trimming pared 2 bases from V and 6 bases from J, leaving 13 bases between. This CDR3 is CASSLGGARDGYTF. The DNA for the CDR3 is TGTGCCAGCAGTTTAGGGGGGGCCCGGGATGGCTACACCTTC.

This clonotype was seen a handful of times. The chain joins TRBV29-1 to TRBJ2-7; unclear D gene. The CDR3 runs 12 residues. Trimming pared 5 bases from V and 3 bases from J, leaving 11 bases between. Germline-derived CDR1 and CDR2 are SQVTM and ANQGSEA. The CDR3 reads CSVTVAGYEQYF. CDR3 nucleotides: TGCAGCGTTACGGTCGCAGGCTACGAGCAGTACTTC.

This clonotype was detected once. This chain joins TRBV15 and TRBJ1-2; D unclear. Per the germline V gene, CDR1 is LNHNV and CDR2 is YYDKDF (reference sequence). This CDR3 has 13 amino acids. Trimming took 5 bases from V and 4 from J, leaving 11 bases between them. The CDR3 here is CATSPTGSYGYTF. The DNA of the CDR3 is TGTGCCACCAGCCCAACCGGGAGCTATGGCTACACCTTC.

This sequence joins TRBV7-2 and TRBJ1-5; D gene uncertain. This CDR3 spans 16 amino acids. CDR1 is SGHTA, CDR2 FQGNSA, per germline. Trimming took 2 bases from V and 3 from J, leaving 14 bases between them. CDR3 DNA: TGTGCCAGCAGCTTAATAACCGGGGTTCACAATCAGCCCCAGCATTTT. It specifies CASSLITGVHNQPQHF.

The V call is TRBV29-1, the J call TRBJ1-1; no definite D call. Germline V gene lookup returns CDR1 SQVTM and CDR2 ANQGSEA. The CDR3 has 15 amino acids. V shed 6 bases and J shed 2 bases, with 19 bases lying between them. In nucleotides, the CDR3 is TGCAGCGTACGAGGACTCCAGGACGGTAACACTGAAGCTTTCTTT. It encodes CSVRGLQDGNTEAFF.

The genes are TRBV6-2 or TRBV6-3 and TRBJ2-5; 9 bases are a match to TRBD2. The junction had 11 bases not matched to a gene; V was cut back by 7 bases and J by 11 bases. The CDR3 extends over 13 amino acids. Germline V gene data show CDR1 as MNHEY and CDR2 as SVGEGT. CDR3 bases: TGTGCCAGCACTTTAGCGGGGGTCTACGGGCAGTACTTC. It is translated as CASTLAGVYGQYF.

In its sample, this clonotype was seen a few times. This sequence joins TRBV6-6 and TRBJ2-3, with 7 bases matching TRBD1. The V gene's germline CDR1 is MNHNY and CDR2 SVGAGI (reference sequence). The V gene end was trimmed by 5 bases and the J gene end by 4 bases; junction bases not matched to a gene: 6. The CDR3 spans 14 residues. The CDR3 region is CASSHQGVADTQYF. As DNA, the CDR3 is TGTGCCAGCAGTCACCAGGGGGTTGCAGATACGCAGTATTTT.

The gene calls are TRBV20-1 and TRBJ2-1; 7 bases agree with TRBD2. Germline V gene sequence: CDR1 DFQATT, CDR2 SNEGSKA (reference sequence). CDR3 length equals 15 residues. V was pared by 3 bases and J by 7 bases, with 12 bases of the junction left unmatched. Here the CDR3 reads CSARAPAGSRNEQFF. CDR3 nucleotide sequence: TGCAGTGCTAGGGCTCCAGCGGGGTCCCGAAATGAGCAGTTCTTC.

This chain's CDR3 is CASSPPGGFDQYF. The CDR3 nucleotides read TGTGCCAGCAGCCCGCCGGGGGGATTTGACCAGTACTTC. The rearrangement joins TRBV7-9 to TRBJ2-5; 7 positions agree with TRBD2. Germline assignment: CDR1 SEHNR and CDR2 FQNEAQ (reference sequence). This CDR3 is 13 amino acids long. The V segment lost 5 bases and the J segment 10 bases; nucleotides outside the gene matches: 10.

V is TRBV20-1 and J is TRBJ2-7; D is possibly TRBD2 (5 bases). CDR1 and CDR2 from the germline V gene are DFQATT and SNEGSKA (reference sequence). Trimming removed 2 bases at V and 0 bases at J, with 17 bases between. The CDR3 is 16 residues long. The CDR3 DNA follows: TGCAGTGCTAGACCTGCGGGCGACTCGAGCTCCTACGAGCAGTACTTC. Protein sequence: CSARPAGDSSSYEQYF.

This clonotype was seen only a few times. The rearrangement joins TRBV7-3 to TRBJ2-3; D unclear. V shed 2 bases and J shed 4 bases, with 10 bases lying between them. Germline V gene lookup returns CDR1 SGHTA and CDR2 FQGTGA. The CDR3 is made up of 14 amino acids. CDR3 region: CASSLGTRADTQYF. CDR3 in DNA: TGTGCCAGCAGCTTAGGAACCCGGGCAGATACGCAGTATTTT.

About this clonotype: At one end the junction does not follow the germline gene, possibly because of a read error. This sequence joins TRBV7-3 and TRBJ2-3, with TRBD2 matching 12 bases. Germline assignment: CDR1 SGHTA and CDR2 FQGTGA. The CDR3 extends over 16 amino acids. The CDR3 nucleotides read TGTGCCGGCAGCTCCACCCTAGCGGGGGGGAAAGATACGCAGTATTTT. It yields the protein CAGSSTLAGGKDTQYF.

This clonotype has just a few counts. This chain uses TRBV29-1 with TRBJ2-5; unclear D gene. The CDR3 spans 11 residues. The V end was cut by 4 bases, the J end by 4 bases, with 7 bases between. CDR1 and CDR2 from the germline V gene are SQVTM and ANQGSEA. CDR3 bases: TGCAGCGTTGTTGTTGGAGAGACCCAGTACTTC. It codes for CSVVVGETQYF.